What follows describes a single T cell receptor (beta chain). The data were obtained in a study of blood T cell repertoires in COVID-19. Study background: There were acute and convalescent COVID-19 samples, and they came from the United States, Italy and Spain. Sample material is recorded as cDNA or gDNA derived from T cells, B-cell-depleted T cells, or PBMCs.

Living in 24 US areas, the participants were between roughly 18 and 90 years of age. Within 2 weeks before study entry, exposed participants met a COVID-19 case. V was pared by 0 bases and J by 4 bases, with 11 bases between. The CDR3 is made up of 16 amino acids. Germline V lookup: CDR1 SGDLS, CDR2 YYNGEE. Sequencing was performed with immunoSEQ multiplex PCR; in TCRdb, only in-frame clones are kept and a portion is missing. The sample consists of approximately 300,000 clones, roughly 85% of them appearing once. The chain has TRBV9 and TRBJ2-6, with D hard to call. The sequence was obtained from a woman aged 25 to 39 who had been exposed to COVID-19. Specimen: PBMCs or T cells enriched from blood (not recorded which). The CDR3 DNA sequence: TGTGCCAGCAGCGTAGGTCCGTTCTCCGGGGCCAACGTCCTGACTTTC. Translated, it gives CASSVGPFSGANVLTF.